This T cell receptor (beta chain) was recorded in a study of siplizumab effects on memory and regulatory T cells. The repertoire was sequenced with immunoSEQ multiplex PCR; TCRdb's copy has only in-frame clones and lacks some. The table has roughly 68,000 clones, around 78% seen once. Study conclusions and caveats: Siplizumab, the agent tested, significantly reduced alloreactive sequences traceable to unstimulated CD4+ memory cells.

The V and J ends lost 5 bases and 2 bases respectively, with 11 bases between them. Germline V lookup: CDR1 SEHNR, CDR2 FQNEAQ (reference sequence). This CDR3 region has 14 residues. On this clone: What it binds is not known.

This sequence joins TRBV7-9 and TRBJ2-3; possible D gene TRBD1, 6 bases. The specimen was memory CD4+ T cells sorted from blood. The TCR comes from a human donor in good health. CDR3 bases: TGTGCCAGCAGCATAGGACAGCTCACAGATACGCAGTATTTT. It codes for CASSIGQLTDTQYF.